A single sample is the source of the 10 T cell receptor beta chains below, sequenced in a study of OX40 agonist ivuxolimab in advanced cancers. The table came from immunoSEQ multiplex PCR; TCRdb's copy has only in-frame clones and leaves some out. The data contain 90,000 or so clones, around nine tenths of them seen just once; the ten biggest clones take up under 0.95%. The sample in question was CD4+ or CD8+ T cells sorted from blood, obtained in a trial of the OX40 agonist ivuxolimab. Receptors were obtained from an adult with an advanced solid tumor such as melanoma, head and neck, liver or kidney cancer.

CDR3 coding DNA: TGTGCCAGCAGCCCGGGGCGGCTAGCGGGAGGTTACCAAGAGACCCAGTACTTC. It is translated as CASSPGRLAGGYQETQYF. The J gene is TRBJ2-5, the V gene TRBV7-3, with 11 nucleotides matching TRBD2. CDR1 is SGHTA, CDR2 FQGTGA, per germline. The CDR3 has 18 amino acids. The J segment lost 0 bases and the V segment lost 5 bases, leaving 11 bases of the junction unmatched. The whole variable domain, remainder taken from reference TRBV7-3 and TRBJ2-5, is GAGVSQTPSNKVTEKGKYVELRCDPISGHTALYWYRQSLGQGPEFLIYFQGTGAADDSGLPNDRFFAVRPEGSVSTLKIQRTERGDSAVYLCASSPGRLAGGYQETQYFGPGTRLLVL.

This sequence joins TRBV6-1 and TRBJ2-3; TRBD1 is a possible D gene (6 bases). Trimming cost V 4 bases and J 4 bases, with 9 bases left between them. The CDR3 is 13 amino acids. The germline gives CDR1 MNHNS, CDR2 SASEGT. The CDR3 DNA is TGTGCCAGCAGTGCCGAGGGGGCAGATACGCAGTATTTT. Its translation is CASSAEGADTQYF.

This clone was picked up one time. The chain couples TRBV7-2 to TRBJ2-7; D possibly matches TRBD1 or TRBD2 (6 bases each). The CDR3 loop spans 17 amino acids. Germline V lookup: CDR1 SGHTA, CDR2 FQGNSA. V was shortened by 5 bases and J by 2 bases, with 22 bases between the two germline ends. DNA of the CDR3: TGTGCCAGCAGCCTAACACGGAGGGGGGCGGGCCCCTACGAGCAGTACTTC. It yields the protein CASSLTRRGAGPYEQYF.

This clone has a single count. The chain employs TRBV7-9 and TRBJ2-7, with 8 bases fitting TRBD2. V lost 1 base and J lost 5; bases outside the gene matches: 1. Germline-derived CDR1 and CDR2 are SEHNR and FQNEAQ (reference sequence). This CDR3 contains 13 residues. Here the CDR3 DNA reads TGTGCCAGCAGCTTAGGGACTAGCAACGAGCAGTACTTC. Encoded protein: CASSLGTSNEQYF.

This clone appeared a single time. This sequence joins TRBV6-5 and TRBJ1-1; D gene uncertain. With 2 bases removed from V and 1 base from J, the gap between germline ends came to 8 bases. Germline V gene lookup returns CDR1 MNHEY and CDR2 SVGAGI. CDR3 length: 14 residues. The CDR3 here is CASSYGGENTEAFF. CDR3 DNA: TGTGCCAGCAGTTACGGTGGAGAGAACACTGAAGCTTTCTTT.

V usage is TRBV5-4 and J usage is TRBJ1-2; D is possibly TRBD1 (5 bases). CDR1 is SGHNT, CDR2 YYREEE, per germline (reference sequence). Trimming shortened V by 3 bases and J by 2 bases, and 17 bases separated the two germline ends. There are 16 residues in the CDR3. CDR3 coding DNA: TGTGCCAGCAGCTCCCCCTGGGACGCAGGGAACTATGGCTACACCTTC. It encodes CASSSPWDAGNYGYTF.

In its sample, this clone was seen a few times. The V and J genes are TRBV7-9 and TRBJ2-7; TRBD1 agrees at 11 bases. Germline V gene data show CDR1 as SEHNR and CDR2 as FQNEAQ (reference sequence). V shed 2 bases and J 3 bases; nucleotides not matched to a gene: 6. The CDR3 has 16 amino acids. The CDR3 spells CASSLTGGQGGYEQYF. CDR3 DNA sequence: TGTGCCAGCAGCTTAACCGGGGGACAGGGGGGCTACGAGCAGTACTTC.

The chain combines TRBV29-1 with TRBJ2-7; D is unresolved. This CDR3 region has 11 residues. Germline V gives CDR1 SQVTM, CDR2 ANQGSEA. The V end lost 2 bases, the J end lost 7 bases, and 9 bases lay between the germline ends. DNA of the CDR3: TGCAGCGTTGAATTCCAAACTGAGCAGTACTTC. Its protein product is CSVEFQTEQYF.

The table lists this clone with a few counts. The genes are TRBV30 and TRBJ2-5; 8 bases agree with TRBD2. The germline V gene encodes CDR1 GTSNPN and CDR2 SVGIG (reference sequence). The ends lost 2 bases at V and 2 bases at J; junction bases unmatched: 16. The CDR3 extends over 18 amino acids. CDR3 DNA: TGTGCCTGGAGTCCATCACTGAGGGGAGCGGGGGCGCAAGAGACCCAGTACTTC. Protein product: CAWSPSLRGAGAQETQYF.

V gene TRBV4-3 combines with J gene TRBJ2-1; tentatively, D is TRBD2 (5 bases). From germline, CDR1 is LGHNA and CDR2 YSLEER. Trimming took 0 bases from V and 15 from J, leaving 18 bases between them. CDR3 size: 14 residues. CDR3 bases: TGCGCCAGCAGCCAAGATACTAGTCGGAATATGGCGTTCTTC. Translation gives CASSQDTSRNMAFF.